This TCR beta chain was found in a study of T cells and Merkel cell carcinoma outcomes. Whole-study findings and limits: Reportedly, T-cell repertoire with density predicts Merkel cell carcinoma outcomes.

The protocol was immunoSEQ multiplex PCR, while the TCRdb copy is restricted to in-frame clones and leaves out a portion. The repertoire holds 10,000 to 15,000 clones, with around 95% as singletons. Remarks on this clone: The antigen is not known.

This sequence was found in a human donor with Merkel cell carcinoma. Sample: tumor tissue from Merkel cell carcinoma.

The CDR3 protein is CASSLYGQGSYGYTF. The CDR3 DNA reads TGTGCCAGCTCACTATATGGACAGGGGAGCTATGGCTACACCTTC. The rearrangement links TRBV18 to TRBJ1-2, with 9 bases that match TRBD1. Germline V CDR1 and CDR2: KGHSH, LQKENI. The CDR3 length is 15 residues. V trimming: 4 bases; J trimming: 4 bases; junction bases outside the gene matches: 7.